The 21 T cell receptor beta chains in this list originate from one sample, sequenced in a study of cytomegalovirus exposure and HLA in healthy donors. PCR involved 60 Vbeta and 13 Jbeta primers. The assay was immunoSEQ multiplex PCR, and TCRdb's table has in-frame clones only and misses some. The listing contains 68,000 or so clones. Material for sequencing was PBMCs. Every receptor here comes from a female donor in good health and CMV-seropositive.

The chain carries TRBV29-1 and TRBJ1-2, with 8 bases that match TRBD1. Germline CDR1 SQVTM, CDR2 ANQGSEA. The CDR3 consists of 14 residues. V gave up 2 bases and J gave up 7 bases; unmatched junction bases: 9. The CDR3 here is CSVEKGQGARGYTF. The CDR3 DNA follows: TGCAGCGTTGAAAAGGGGCAGGGGGCCCGTGGCTACACCTTC.

This chain connects TRBV19 to TRBJ1-1; D is undetermined. Germline loops: CDR1 LNHDA, CDR2 SQIVND (reference sequence). This CDR3 contains 12 residues. V was cut by 7 bases and J by 12 bases, with 18 bases left in between. CDR3 loop: CASTRSDERTFF. DNA of the CDR3: TGTGCCAGTACCAGGTCAGACGAGAGAACTTTCTTT.

The chain joins TRBV28 to TRBJ1-2; D perhaps matches TRBD1 (5 bases). The CDR3 has 15 amino acids. V was pared by 5 bases and J by 4 bases, with 17 bases between. In germline, CDR1 is MDHEN, CDR2 SYDVKM. The CDR3 region is CASSPPRTPPYGYTF. CDR3 sequence (DNA): TGTGCCAGCAGTCCCCCCCGGACACCGCCCTATGGCTACACCTTC.

The CDR3 DNA sequence: TGTGCCTGGAGTGTACTCGGGGAGCAGTACTTC. Residues: CAWSVLGEQYF. The chain carries TRBV30 and TRBJ2-7; D remains ambiguous. Deletions cut 0 bases from V and 7 bases from J, with 7 bases between. CDR3 size: 11 residues. Germline assignment: CDR1 GTSNPN and CDR2 SVGIG (reference sequence).

The rearrangement links TRBV7-6 to TRBJ2-3, with unresolved D. Germline loops: CDR1 SGHVS, CDR2 FNYEAQ. The V end was cut by 5 bases, the J end by 1 base, with 16 bases between. The CDR3 totals 16 residues. The CDR3: CASSPSPQRGTDTQYF. DNA of the CDR3: TGTGCCAGCAGCCCTAGTCCCCAACGGGGCACAGATACGCAGTATTTT. The full variable domain, its missing parts supplied by reference TRBV7-6 and TRBJ2-3, is GAGVSQSPRYKVTKRGQDVALRCDPISGHVSLYWYRQALGQGPEFLTYFNYEAQQDKSGLPNDRFSAERPEGSISTLTIQRTEQRDSAMYRCASSPSPQRGTDTQYFGPGTRLTVL.

The J gene is TRBJ2-7, the V gene TRBV7-9, with 8 nucleotides matching TRBD2. V lost 1 base, J lost 3 bases, and 2 bases stayed unmatched. This CDR3 contains 14 residues. CDR1 is SEHNR, CDR2 FQNEAQ, per germline (reference sequence). CDR3 DNA: TGTGCCAGCAGCTTAGACGGGGGGGGCTACGAGCAGTACTTC. It encodes CASSLDGGGYEQYF. The full variable domain, its missing parts supplied by reference TRBV7-9 and TRBJ2-7, is DTGVSQNPRHKITKRGQNVTFRCDPISEHNRLYWYRQTLGQGPEFLTYFQNEAQLEKSRLLSDRFSAERPKGSFSTLEIQRTEQGDSAMYLCASSLDGGGYEQYFGPGTRLTVT.

This chain uses TRBV19 with TRBJ2-3, with 9 bases lining up with TRBD2. The V and J ends lost 9 bases and 3 bases, in that order; junction bases with no gene match: 1. There are 12 residues in the CDR3. Germline V lookup: CDR1 LNHDA, CDR2 SQIVND (reference sequence). CDR3 nucleotides: TGTGCCAGCACTAGCGGGACAGATACGCAGTATTTT. Protein: CASTSGTDTQYF. Full variable domain (outside the CDR3, taken from reference TRBV19 and TRBJ2-3): DGGITQSPKYLFRKEGQNVTLSCEQNLNHDAMYWYRQDPGQGLRLIYYSQIVNDFQKGDIAEGYSVSREKKESFPLTVTSAQKNPTAFYLCASTSGTDTQYFGPGTRLTVL.

J is TRBJ2-5 and V is TRBV18; D not resolved. Germline CDR1 is KGHSH and CDR2 is LQKENI. With 4 bases removed from V and 5 bases from J, the gap between germline ends came to 14 bases. The CDR3 is 14 residues long. The CDR3 nucleotides read TGTGCCAGCTCACAAAAAGCGTTGCTGGAGACCCAGTACTTC. It encodes CASSQKALLETQYF.

The chain has TRBV18 and TRBJ2-7; TRBD1 agrees at 8 bases. Germline CDR1 is KGHSH and CDR2 is LQKENI. The junction had 11 bases not matched to a gene; V was cut back by 0 bases and J by 10 bases. The CDR3 length is 15 residues. CDR3 coding DNA: TGTGCCAGCTCACCACCGGTGGGGACAGGTTTTTATCAGTACTTC. Amino acids: CASSPPVGTGFYQYF.

This chain uses TRBV9 with TRBJ2-7; TRBD2 aligns across 8 bases. This CDR3 is 14 amino acids long. Germline CDR1 is SGDLS and CDR2 is YYNGEE. The ends lost 4 bases at V and 6 bases at J; junction bases unmatched: 9. CDR3 amino acids: CASSPVAGKVEQYF. In DNA, the CDR3 is TGTGCCAGCAGCCCTGTAGCGGGAAAAGTCGAGCAGTACTTC.

The genes are TRBV18 and TRBJ1-1; no firm D call. The CDR3 runs 13 residues. The germline V gene has CDR1 KGHSH and CDR2 LQKENI. The ends were cut back, 0 bases at V and 11 bases at J, with 13 bases in the middle. CDR3: CASSPPTGGMAFF. The CDR3 DNA sequence: TGTGCCAGCTCACCACCGACGGGAGGGATGGCTTTCTTT.

The chain carries TRBV6-5 and TRBJ2-6, with 7 bases fitting TRBD2. The junction had 1 base not matched to a gene; V was cut back by 2 bases and J by 3 bases. The CDR3 has 15 residues. CDR1 is MNHEY, CDR2 SVGAGI, per germline. The CDR3 is CASSYAGDGANVLTF. CDR3 nucleotides: TGTGCCAGCAGTTACGCGGGGGATGGGGCCAACGTCCTGACTTTC.

V is TRBV25-1 and J is TRBJ2-2, with TRBD1 identical over 8 bases. There are 13 residues in the CDR3. Germline-derived CDR1 and CDR2 are MGHDK and SYGVNS. V shed 10 bases and J 7 bases; nucleotides not matched to a gene: 8. CDR3 DNA: TGTGCCACCCAGACAGGGGAGATCGGGGAGCTGTTTTTT. Translated: CATQTGEIGELFF.

This clone is classed as medium-sized by frequency. The chain links TRBV6-5 to TRBJ2-7; 11 bases fit TRBD2. From germline, CDR1 is MNHEY and CDR2 SVGAGI. The V and J ends lost 4 bases and 2 bases, in that order; junction bases with no gene match: 1. The CDR3 is 14 residues long. Here the CDR3 reads CASSLAGGPYEQYF. CDR3 sequence (DNA): TGTGCCAGCAGTTTAGCGGGAGGGCCCTACGAGCAGTACTTC.

The V and J genes are TRBV5-4 and TRBJ1-4; D is perhaps TRBD1 (6 bases). Trimming removed 4 bases from V and 4 bases from J, with 11 bases in between. This CDR3 has 14 amino acids. Germline V gene sequence: CDR1 SGHNT, CDR2 YYREEE (reference sequence). The CDR3 protein is CASSPGGFNEKLFF. Written as DNA, the CDR3 is TGTGCCAGCAGCCCTGGGGGCTTTAATGAAAAACTGTTTTTT.

This chain links TRBV7-9 with TRBJ2-1; no definite D call. Trimming removed 5 bases from V and 0 bases from J, with 8 bases in between. Germline-derived CDR1 and CDR2 are SEHNR and FQNEAQ (reference sequence). The CDR3 is made up of 14 amino acids. The CDR3 nucleotides read TGTGCCAGCAGCCCCCTCCGCTCCTACAATGAGCAGTTCTTC. This translates into CASSPLRSYNEQFF.

The chain is built from TRBV18 and TRBJ1-1; TRBD1 is a possible D gene (5 bases). CDR1 and CDR2 (germline): KGHSH, LQKENI. V lost 1 base, J lost 4 bases, and 19 bases lay in between. This CDR3 spans 17 amino acids. The CDR3: CASSPLSGSPQGTEAFF. CDR3 in DNA: TGTGCCAGCTCACCACTTTCAGGTTCCCCCCAGGGCACTGAAGCTTTCTTT.

The chain couples TRBV5-6 to TRBJ1-3; no clear D gene. V was clipped by 3 bases and J by 0 bases, with 7 bases between them. Germline lookup yields CDR1 SGHDT and CDR2 YYEEEE. The CDR3 totals 14 residues. In nucleotides, the CDR3 is TGTGCCAGCAGCTCAACACACTCTGGAAACACCATATATTTT. Protein sequence: CASSSTHSGNTIYF.

The CDR3: CASSLGAGAVTDTQYF. In DNA form, the CDR3 reads TGTGCCAGCAGCTTAGGTGCGGGAGCGGTGACAGATACGCAGTATTTT. The chain links TRBV7-9 to TRBJ2-3; 7 bases fit TRBD2. With V trimmed by 1 base and J by 3 bases, 7 bases remained unmatched. CDR1 and CDR2 (germline): SEHNR, FQNEAQ (reference sequence). The CDR3 consists of 16 residues.

The chain couples TRBV6-1 to TRBJ2-3, with 7 bases aligning to TRBD2. V was clipped by 5 bases and J by 2 bases; unmatched bases: 7. In germline, CDR1 is MNHNS, CDR2 SASEGT. The CDR3 consists of 15 residues. The CDR3 region is CASSTPAGITDTQYF. The CDR3 coding sequence is TGTGCCAGCAGTACCCCAGCGGGGATCACAGATACGCAGTATTTT.

The J gene is TRBJ1-1, the V gene TRBV5-1; 8 bases match TRBD1. Germline V gene lookup returns CDR1 SGHRS and CDR2 YFSETQ. This CDR3 has 15 residues. The V segment lost 2 bases and the J segment 6 bases; nucleotides outside the gene matches: 9. The CDR3 nucleotides read TGCGCCAGCAGCTTAACCCTCGGACAGGGACCTGAAGCTTTCTTT. Amino acid sequence: CASSLTLGQGPEAFF.